Listed below are T cell receptor beta chains from one sample, sequenced in a study of CD8 T cells in Susac syndrome. Each CDR3 protein is one row after TCRdb ran MiXCR on the immunoSEQ multiplex PCR reads. The repertoire holds about 210,000 distinct CDR3 sequences, with nearly 97% as singletons. Sequenced input: CD4+ T cells from PBMCs. The receptors originated from a human donor with multiple sclerosis. Each CDR3 is given with its conserved first and last residue. Fields, in order: D gene, V gene, clone size, J gene, CDR3 DNA, CDR3 protein. The D gene is left open where the match is weak. Size tells how often a clone was seen (once, few, many) or the class of an expanded clone, and some rows leave it out.

d_call: TRBD1; v_call: TRBV5-1; clone_size: -; j_call: TRBJ2-7; cdr3_nt: TGCGCCAGCACTTGGACAGGGGGCCGCGACGAGCAGTACTTC; cdr3_aa: CASTWTGGRDEQYF
d_call: -; v_call: TRBV29-1; clone_size: -; j_call: TRBJ1-2; cdr3_nt: TGCAGCGTTGAAGCGGGGCCTAACTATGGCTACACCTTC; cdr3_aa: CSVEAGPNYGYTF
d_call: -; v_call: TRBV7-2; clone_size: -; j_call: TRBJ2-3; cdr3_nt: TGTGCCAGCAGCTTAGTGGCTAAAAGAGGGGATACGCAGTATTTT; cdr3_aa: CASSLVAKRGDTQYF
d_call: -; v_call: TRBV9; clone_size: -; j_call: TRBJ1-2; cdr3_nt: TGTGCCAGCAGCGTAGGGGGGAACTATGGCTACACCTTC; cdr3_aa: CASSVGGNYGYTF
d_call: -; v_call: TRBV29-1; clone_size: -; j_call: TRBJ2-2; cdr3_nt: TGCAGCGTTAAGACGAACACCGGGGAGCTGTTTTTT; cdr3_aa: CSVKTNTGELFF
d_call: -; v_call: TRBV7-2; clone_size: -; j_call: TRBJ2-7; cdr3_nt: TGTGCCAGCAGCCCGAGTAGGGGGGCCACTTCCTCCGAGCAGTACTTC; cdr3_aa: CASSPSRGATSSEQYF
d_call: -; v_call: TRBV20-1; clone_size: once; j_call: TRBJ1-2; cdr3_nt: TGCAGTGCTCGCGGGGGCTTCTATGGCTACACCTTC; cdr3_aa: CSARGGFYGYTF
d_call: TRBD1; v_call: TRBV20-1; clone_size: -; j_call: TRBJ2-7; cdr3_nt: TGCAGTGCTACGTCCGGGACAGGGGTTCGGGAGCAGTACTTC; cdr3_aa: CSATSGTGVREQYF
d_call: -; v_call: TRBV9; clone_size: -; j_call: TRBJ1-2; cdr3_nt: TGTGCCAGCAGCCCAGGACACCTTCGGCCCGGCTACACCTTC; cdr3_aa: CASSPGHLRPGYTF
d_call: -; v_call: TRBV7-9; clone_size: -; j_call: TRBJ1-1; cdr3_nt: TGTGCCCCCGGAGAGACCAAGCGACAGGCGGCAGCTTTCTTT; cdr3_aa: CAPGETKRQAAAFF
d_call: TRBD1; v_call: TRBV9; clone_size: -; j_call: TRBJ2-7; cdr3_nt: TGTGCCAGCAGCGTAGGGGACAGGACCCATCGGACTTCCTACGAGCAGTACTTC; cdr3_aa: CASSVGDRTHRTSYEQYF
d_call: -; v_call: TRBV18; clone_size: -; j_call: TRBJ2-2; cdr3_nt: TGTGCCAGCTCACCGCAATCACAGGGCGGGACCGGGGAGCTGTTTTTT; cdr3_aa: CASSPQSQGGTGELFF
d_call: TRBD2; v_call: TRBV20-1; clone_size: -; j_call: TRBJ2-7; cdr3_nt: TGCAGTGCCCCACTAGCGGGAGGGCCGAGGGAGCAGTACTTC; cdr3_aa: CSAPLAGGPREQYF
d_call: -; v_call: TRBV30; clone_size: -; j_call: TRBJ2-7; cdr3_nt: TGTGCCTGGAGTCGTCCCCGGACCACAACCGACGAGCAGTACTTC; cdr3_aa: CAWSRPRTTTDEQYF
d_call: -; v_call: TRBV11-2; clone_size: once; j_call: TRBJ1-5; cdr3_nt: TGTGCCAGCAGCCCATCCGTAAATCAGCCCCAGCATTTT; cdr3_aa: CASSPSVNQPQHF
d_call: -; v_call: TRBV2; clone_size: -; j_call: TRBJ2-1; cdr3_nt: TGTGCCAGCAGTGAATTAGCAGGGCACTCCTACAATGAGCAGTTCTTC; cdr3_aa: CASSELAGHSYNEQFF
d_call: -; v_call: TRBV29-1; clone_size: -; j_call: TRBJ2-7; cdr3_nt: TGCAGCGTTGGAACCGGGACAACAAGCTCCTACGAGCAGTACTTC; cdr3_aa: CSVGTGTTSSYEQYF
d_call: -; v_call: TRBV27; clone_size: few; j_call: TRBJ2-3; cdr3_nt: TGTGCCAGCAGTCCGAGGACAGCTAGCACAGATACGCAGTATTTT; cdr3_aa: CASSPRTASTDTQYF
d_call: -; v_call: TRBV24-1; clone_size: -; j_call: TRBJ2-3; cdr3_nt: TGTGCCACCAGTGCGGCAGGGAAGGGAGATACGCAGTATTTT; cdr3_aa: CATSAAGKGDTQYF
d_call: TRBD2; v_call: TRBV7-9; clone_size: -; j_call: TRBJ2-1; cdr3_nt: TGTGCCAGCAGCTTAACGGGACTAGCGGGAGTTTCTTCCTACAATGAGCAGTTCTTC; cdr3_aa: CASSLTGLAGVSSYNEQFF
d_call: -; v_call: TRBV29-1; clone_size: -; j_call: TRBJ2-6; cdr3_nt: TGCAGCGTCACCGCAGGGAGCTCTGGGGCCAACGTCCTGACTTTC; cdr3_aa: CSVTAGSSGANVLTF
d_call: -; v_call: TRBV20-1; clone_size: -; j_call: TRBJ2-7; cdr3_nt: TGCAGTGCTAGATCCTCAGGGCGCGAGCAGTACTTC; cdr3_aa: CSARSSGREQYF
d_call: -; v_call: TRBV7-9; clone_size: -; j_call: TRBJ2-2; cdr3_nt: TGTGCCAGCAGCTTCGGGACACCGAACACCGGGGAGCTGTTTTTT; cdr3_aa: CASSFGTPNTGELFF